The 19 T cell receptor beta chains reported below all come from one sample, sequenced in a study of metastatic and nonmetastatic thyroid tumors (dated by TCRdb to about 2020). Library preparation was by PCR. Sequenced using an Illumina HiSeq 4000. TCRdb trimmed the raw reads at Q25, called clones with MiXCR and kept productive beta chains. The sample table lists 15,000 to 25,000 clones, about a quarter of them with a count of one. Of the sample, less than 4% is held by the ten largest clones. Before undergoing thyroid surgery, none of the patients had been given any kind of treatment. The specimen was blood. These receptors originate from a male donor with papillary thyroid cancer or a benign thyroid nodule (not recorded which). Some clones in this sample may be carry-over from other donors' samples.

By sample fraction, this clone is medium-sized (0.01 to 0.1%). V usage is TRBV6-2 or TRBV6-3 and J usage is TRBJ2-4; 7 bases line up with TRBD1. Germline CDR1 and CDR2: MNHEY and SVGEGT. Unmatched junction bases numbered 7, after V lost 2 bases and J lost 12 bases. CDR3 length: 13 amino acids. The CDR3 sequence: CASSYTTGYTQYF. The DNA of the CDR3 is TGTGCCAGCAGTTACACGACAGGGTATACTCAGTACTTC.

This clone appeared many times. CDR3: CASSSAGQGYEQYF. The CDR3 nucleotides read TGTGCCAGCAGCTCAGCGGGACAGGGCTACGAGCAGTACTTC. This chain joins TRBV7-9 and TRBJ2-7, with 9 bases that match TRBD1. This CDR3 has 14 amino acids. CDR1 is SEHNR, CDR2 FQNEAQ, per germline (reference sequence). Unmatched junction bases numbered 4, after V lost 4 bases and J lost 3 bases.

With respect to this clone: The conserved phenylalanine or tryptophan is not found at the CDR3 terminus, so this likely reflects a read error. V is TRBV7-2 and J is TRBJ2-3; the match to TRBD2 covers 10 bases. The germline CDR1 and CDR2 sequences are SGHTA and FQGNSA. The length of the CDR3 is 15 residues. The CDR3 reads CASSFSGRTTDAQYL. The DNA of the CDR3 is TGTGCCAGCAGCTTTAGCGGGAGGACCACAGATGCGCAGTATCTT.

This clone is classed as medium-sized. The CDR3 is CASSAWTGSYEQYF. CDR3 in DNA: TGTGCCAGCAGTGCTTGGACAGGGAGCTACGAGCAGTACTTC. The V gene is TRBV6-1, the J gene TRBJ2-7, with 8 positions matching TRBD1. The V segment lost 4 bases and the J segment 3 bases; nucleotides outside the gene matches: 5. Germline values: CDR1 MNHNS, CDR2 SASEGT. This CDR3 comprises 14 residues.

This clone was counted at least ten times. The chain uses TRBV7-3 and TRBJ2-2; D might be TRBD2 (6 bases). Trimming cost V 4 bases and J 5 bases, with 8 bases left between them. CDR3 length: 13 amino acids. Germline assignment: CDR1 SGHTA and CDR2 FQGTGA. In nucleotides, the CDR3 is TGTGCCAGCAGCTCGGGGGAAACCGGGGAGCTGTTTTTT. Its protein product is CASSSGETGELFF. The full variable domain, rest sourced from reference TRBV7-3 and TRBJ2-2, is GAGVSQTPSNKVTEKGKYVELRCDPISGHTALYWYRQSLGQGPEFLIYFQGTGAADDSGLPNDRFFAVRPEGSVSTLKIQRTERGDSAVYLCASSSGETGELFFGEGSRLTVL.

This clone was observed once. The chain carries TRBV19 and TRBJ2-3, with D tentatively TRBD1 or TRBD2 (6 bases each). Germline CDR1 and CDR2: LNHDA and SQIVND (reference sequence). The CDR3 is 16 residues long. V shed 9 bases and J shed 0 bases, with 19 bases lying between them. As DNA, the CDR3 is TGTGCCAGCAGGGAAGGAACAGGGACTAGCACAGATACGCAGTATTTT. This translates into CASREGTGTSTDTQYF.

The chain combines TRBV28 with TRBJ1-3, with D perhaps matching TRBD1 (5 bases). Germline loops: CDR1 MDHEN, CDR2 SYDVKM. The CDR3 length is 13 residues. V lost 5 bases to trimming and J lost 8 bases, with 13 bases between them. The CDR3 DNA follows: TGTGCCAGCAGTATGACAGTTGAGTACACCATATATTTT. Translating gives CASSMTVEYTIYF.

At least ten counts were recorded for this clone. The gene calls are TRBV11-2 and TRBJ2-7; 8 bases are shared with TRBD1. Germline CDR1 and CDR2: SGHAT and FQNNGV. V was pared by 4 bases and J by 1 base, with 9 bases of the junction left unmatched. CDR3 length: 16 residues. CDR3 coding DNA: TGTGCCAGCAGCTCTCAAAGTTGGACAGGGTCCTACGAGCAGTACTTC. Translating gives CASSSQSWTGSYEQYF.

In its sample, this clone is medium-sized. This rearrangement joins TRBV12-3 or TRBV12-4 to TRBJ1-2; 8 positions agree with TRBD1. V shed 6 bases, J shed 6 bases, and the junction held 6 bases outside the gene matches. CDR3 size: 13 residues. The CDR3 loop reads CASSPGRGHGYTF. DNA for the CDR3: TGTGCCAGCAGCCCGGGCAGGGGGCATGGCTACACCTTC.

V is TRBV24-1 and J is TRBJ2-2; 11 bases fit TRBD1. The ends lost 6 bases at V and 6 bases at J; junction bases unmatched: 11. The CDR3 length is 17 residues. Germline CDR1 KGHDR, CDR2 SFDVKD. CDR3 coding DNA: TGTGCCACCAGTAGCGGACAGGGGGCGCTAAGGCCCGGGGAGCTGTTTTTT. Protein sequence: CATSSGQGALRPGELFF.

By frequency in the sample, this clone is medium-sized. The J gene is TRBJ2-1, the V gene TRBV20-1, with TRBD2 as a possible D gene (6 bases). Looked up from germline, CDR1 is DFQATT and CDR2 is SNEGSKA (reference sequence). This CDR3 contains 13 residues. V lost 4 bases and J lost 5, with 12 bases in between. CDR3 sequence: CSAIGTPNNEQFF. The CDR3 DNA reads TGCAGTGCTATCGGGACTCCTAACAATGAGCAGTTCTTC.

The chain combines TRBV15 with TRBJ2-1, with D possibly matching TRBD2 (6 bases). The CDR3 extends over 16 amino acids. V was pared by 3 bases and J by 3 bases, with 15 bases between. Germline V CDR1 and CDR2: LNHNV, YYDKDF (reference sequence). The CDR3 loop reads CATSSPRESSYNEQFF. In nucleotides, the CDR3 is TGTGCCACCAGCAGCCCCCGGGAGTCAAGCTACAATGAGCAGTTCTTC.

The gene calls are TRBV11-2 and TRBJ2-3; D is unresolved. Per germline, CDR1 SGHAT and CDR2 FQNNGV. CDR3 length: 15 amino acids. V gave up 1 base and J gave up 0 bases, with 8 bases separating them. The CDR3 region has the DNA TGTGCCAGCAGCTTAGGACAAATTAGCACAGATACGCAGTATTTT. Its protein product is CASSLGQISTDTQYF.

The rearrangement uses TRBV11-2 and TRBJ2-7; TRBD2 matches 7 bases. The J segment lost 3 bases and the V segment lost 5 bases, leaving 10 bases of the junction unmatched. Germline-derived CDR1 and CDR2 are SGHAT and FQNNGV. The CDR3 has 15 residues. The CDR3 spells CASSPRAGSYYEQYF. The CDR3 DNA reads TGTGCCAGCAGCCCTCGAGCGGGATCATACTACGAGCAGTACTTC.

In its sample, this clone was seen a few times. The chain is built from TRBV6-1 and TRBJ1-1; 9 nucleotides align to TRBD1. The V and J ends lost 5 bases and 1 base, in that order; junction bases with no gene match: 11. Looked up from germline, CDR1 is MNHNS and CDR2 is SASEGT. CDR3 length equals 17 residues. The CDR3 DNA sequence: TGTGCCAGCAGTCGGACAGGGGCCTCGGAGAAGAACACTGAAGCTTTCTTT. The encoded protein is CASSRTGASEKNTEAFF.

CDR3 residues: CASSQDPGGVYGYTF. CDR3 sequence (DNA): TGTGCCAGCAGCCAAGATCCAGGGGGCGTCTATGGCTACACCTTC. This rearrangement joins TRBV14 to TRBJ1-2, with 8 bases fitting TRBD1. The germline gives CDR1 SGHDN, CDR2 FVKESK. The CDR3 is 15 amino acids. V gave up 0 bases and J gave up 4 bases; unmatched junction bases: 4.

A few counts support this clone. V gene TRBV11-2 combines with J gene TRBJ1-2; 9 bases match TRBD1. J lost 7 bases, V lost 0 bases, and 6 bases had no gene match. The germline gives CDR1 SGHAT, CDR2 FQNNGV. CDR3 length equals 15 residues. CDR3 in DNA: TGTGCCAGCAGCTTAGAACCGGGACAGGGAATTGGCTACACCTTC. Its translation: CASSLEPGQGIGYTF.

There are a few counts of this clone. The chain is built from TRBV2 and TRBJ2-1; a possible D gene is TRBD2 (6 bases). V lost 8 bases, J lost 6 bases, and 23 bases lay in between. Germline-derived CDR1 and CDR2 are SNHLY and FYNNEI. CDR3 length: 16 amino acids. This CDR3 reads CASVGREDRAGNEQFF. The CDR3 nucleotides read TGTGCCAGCGTCGGTAGGGAAGATCGAGCGGGCAATGAGCAGTTCTTC.

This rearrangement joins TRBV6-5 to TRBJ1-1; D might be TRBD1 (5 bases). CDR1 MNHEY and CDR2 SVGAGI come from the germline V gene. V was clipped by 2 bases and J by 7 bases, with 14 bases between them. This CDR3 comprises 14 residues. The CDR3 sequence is CASSYGISGGEAFF. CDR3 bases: TGTGCCAGCAGTTACGGTATTTCGGGGGGTGAAGCTTTCTTT.